A selection of T cell receptor beta chains follows, all from one sample in a study of shared clonotypes between healthy human individuals. The method was immunoSEQ multiplex PCR; TCRdb's version includes in-frame clones alone and lacks a portion of them. The repertoire holds more than 2,000,000 clones, with approximately 93% as singletons. Sample: naive CD4+ T cells from PBMCs. Receptor source: a man younger than 35 in good health. Some clones in this sample may be carry-over from other donors' samples. Both conserved end residues are trimmed from each CDR3. The order of the fields is CDR3 protein, CDR3 length, V gene, D gene, clone size. D genes are given only for firm matches. Clone size is not always given. Where it is, it says once, few, many or a class for expanded clones.

ASSNPVETQY | 10 | TRBV28 | - | -
ASSLDRAVDQPQH | 13 | TRBV5-8 | - | -
ASSLWQGSGNNEQF | 14 | TRBV7-2 | - | -
ASSVGLAGGEQY | 12 | TRBV25-1 | TRBD2 | -
ASSSLPNYGYT | 11 | TRBV5-1 | - | -
ASSTGLAGMTDTQY | 14 | TRBV19 | TRBD2 | once
AISDPGGENTGELF | 14 | TRBV10-3 | TRBD2 | -
ASSETGGYGYT | 11 | TRBV2 | - | -
ASMRWENEQF | 10 | TRBV7-9 | - | -
ASSLVGGDSPLH | 12 | TRBV6-6 | - | -
ASSLGHLYEQY | 11 | TRBV11-3 | - | -
ASSPIAGPTDTQY | 13 | TRBV7-3 | TRBD2 | -
ASSLARTGPGNTIY | 14 | TRBV7-2 | TRBD1 | -
ASSLWGANTGELF | 13 | TRBV28 | - | -
ASGLVLGQGARNTEAF | 16 | TRBV12-5 | TRBD1 | -
ASSVDDGQARI | 11 | TRBV9 | TRBD1 | -
ASSLGQGAIGTEAF | 14 | TRBV18 | TRBD1 | -
ASSVGTGGVYGYT | 13 | TRBV2 | TRBD1 | -
ASSTGVLYTEAF | 12 | TRBV5-1 | - | few
ASRLNQPQH | 9 | TRBV6-5 | - | -
ASSLVGVGERDTQY | 14 | TRBV7-2 | - | -
SVVKGSETQY | 10 | TRBV29-1 | - | -
ASSAVSGSYEQY | 12 | TRBV9 | - | -
ASSLASTANTEAF | 13 | TRBV5-5 | - | -
ASSQEKTGANTEAF | 14 | TRBV14 | - | -
ASSTRQGEKLF | 11 | TRBV19 | TRBD1 | -
ASSLGQGSTEAF | 12 | TRBV11-2 | TRBD1 | few
ASSDYREGEQY | 11 | TRBV2 | - | -
ASSYSKDTEAF | 11 | TRBV6-5 | - | -
ASKISSWGDEQF | 12 | TRBV6-6 | - | -
ASSPGLSPDTQY | 12 | TRBV18 | - | -
ASSQSTSGAYNEQF | 14 | TRBV4-3 | TRBD2 | -
ASSLSTWETQY | 11 | TRBV28 | - | -
ASSPTGVLNTEAF | 13 | TRBV19 | TRBD1 | -
ASSLGVGGATDTQY | 14 | TRBV5-1 | TRBD1 | -
ASRRTGGGGYT | 11 | TRBV6-5 | TRBD1 | -
ASSLAFGQGDEQY | 13 | TRBV5-4 | TRBD1 | few
ASISAGAYNEQF | 12 | TRBV7-9 | TRBD2 | once
ASSPQGGRETQY | 12 | TRBV7-9 | - | -
ASSPYTGTASYEQY | 14 | TRBV7-6 | TRBD1 | -
ASSGQGGIGPEKLF | 14 | TRBV19 | TRBD1 | -